This passage covers 21 T cell receptor beta chains from one sample sequenced in a study of Ad26.COV2.S vaccination and SARS-CoV-2 variants. Treatment reported: around 19 received Ad26.COV2.S at low or high dose, single or two shots; roughly five received placebo; per-sample allocation not given. Day 63 following the first vaccine or placebo injection was when the samples were taken. Clones were sequenced by immunoSEQ multiplex PCR, and TCRdb holds only the in-frame ones, with some missing. The data show about 350,000 clones, 88% seen once. Sequenced here: peripheral blood, sampled in a trial of Ad26.COV2.S vaccine versus placebo. These receptors all stem from a person between 18 and 65 years old who received the Ad26.COV2.S COVID-19 vaccine or a placebo.

The J gene is TRBJ2-1, the V gene TRBV6-5, with 7 bases fitting TRBD2. The CDR3 contains 14 residues. V lost 5 bases, J lost 1 base, and 2 bases stayed unmatched. Germline lookup yields CDR1 MNHEY and CDR2 SVGAGI. Here the CDR3 DNA reads TGTGCCAGCAGTAGGACTAGTTCCTACAATGAGCAGTTCTTC. This codes for CASSRTSSYNEQFF.

The chain has TRBV19 and TRBJ1-4; D is possibly TRBD1 (6 bases). Germline lookup yields CDR1 LNHDA and CDR2 SQIVND (reference sequence). Trimming left V 6 bases short and J 7 bases short, with 18 bases between. This CDR3 comprises 15 residues. The CDR3 sequence: CASSPGAGLGEKLFF. Written as DNA, the CDR3 is TGTGCCAGTAGCCCAGGGGCGGGGCTGGGTGAAAAACTGTTTTTT. Using reference TRBV19 and TRBJ1-4 for the parts outside the CDR3, the full variable domain is DGGITQSPKYLFRKEGQNVTLSCEQNLNHDAMYWYRQDPGQGLRLIYYSQIVNDFQKGDIAEGYSVSREKKESFPLTVTSAQKNPTAFYLCASSPGAGLGEKLFFGSGTQLSVL.

This clone appeared a single time. The chain uses TRBV7-8 and TRBJ2-7; 11 bases map to TRBD2. V shed 4 bases and J 2 bases; nucleotides not matched to a gene: 4. This CDR3 spans 15 amino acids. In germline, CDR1 is SGHVS, CDR2 FQNEAQ. The DNA for the CDR3 is TGTGCCAGCAGCTCTAGCGGGGGGCCCGCCTACGAGCAGTACTTC. Translation: CASSSSGGPAYEQYF.

V and J are TRBV4-1 and TRBJ2-1; D unresolved. The CDR3 sequence is 12 residues long. Trimming left V 2 bases short and J 4 bases short, with 3 bases between. The germline V gene encodes CDR1 MGHRA and CDR2 YSYEKL. CDR3 amino acids: CASSQSYNEQFF. CDR3 in DNA: TGCGCCAGCAGCCAAAGTTACAATGAGCAGTTCTTC.

The chain links TRBV5-4 to TRBJ2-7; D is unresolved. Germline CDR1 and CDR2: SGHNT and YYREEE (reference sequence). The V and J ends lost 5 bases and 2 bases respectively, with 14 bases between them. The CDR3 length is 14 residues. CDR3 region: CASSSAGRTYEQYF. DNA of the CDR3: TGTGCCAGCAGTTCGGCCGGGCGGACCTACGAGCAGTACTTC.

To note about this clone: Since a much larger clone is just one base distant, this may be a read error. The chain uses TRBV3-1 (or the pseudogene TRBV3-2) and TRBJ1-2; TRBD1 aligns across 7 bases. From germline, CDR1 is LGHDT and CDR2 YNNKEL (reference sequence). The junction had 7 bases not matched to a gene; V was cut back by 1 base and J by 8 bases. This CDR3 contains 14 residues. For the CDR3, the DNA is TGTGCCAGCAGCCAAGGTGGGAGGGGGCTCGGCTACACCTTC. This codes for CASSQGGRGLGYTF.

About this clone itself: Distinct nucleotide sequences in the sample also encode this CDR3. The V and J genes are TRBV18 and TRBJ2-5; D might be TRBD1 or TRBD2, each matching 5 bases. Germline V gives CDR1 KGHSH, CDR2 LQKENI. Trimming removed 2 bases from V and 4 bases from J, with 8 bases in between. CDR3 length: 13 amino acids. In DNA form, the CDR3 reads TGTGCCAGCTCACCAGGGACGCGAGAGACCCAGTACTTC. As protein: CASSPGTRETQYF.

The chain uses TRBV7-3 and TRBJ2-3, with D possibly called TRBD1 or TRBD2 (5 bases each). Looked up from germline, CDR1 is SGHTA and CDR2 is FQGTGA. Trimming stripped 5 bases from V and 0 bases from J, with 12 bases between. This CDR3 region has 15 residues. The CDR3 DNA reads TGTGCCAGCAGCCGCCGGGACGCCAGCACAGATACGCAGTATTTT. It is translated as CASSRRDASTDTQYF. The variable domain in full, completed from reference TRBV7-3 and TRBJ2-3, reads GAGVSQTPSNKVTEKGKYVELRCDPISGHTALYWYRQSLGQGPEFLIYFQGTGAADDSGLPNDRFFAVRPEGSVSTLKIQRTERGDSAVYLCASSRRDASTDTQYFGPGTRLTVL.

A note on this clone: Other DNA sequences in this sample translate to the same CDR3. The gene calls are TRBV7-9 and TRBJ1-2; no definite D call. V was clipped by 1 base and J by 0 bases, with 3 bases between them. The CDR3 runs to 13 residues. Per germline, CDR1 SEHNR and CDR2 FQNEAQ (reference sequence). CDR3 nucleotides: TGTGCCAGCAGCTTAGGTACTAACTATGGCTACACCTTC. This sequence encodes CASSLGTNYGYTF.

The chain combines TRBV7-9 with TRBJ1-4; 7 bases align to TRBD1. The CDR3 runs to 15 residues. V trimming: 5 bases; J trimming: 3 bases; junction bases outside the gene matches: 6. CDR1 and CDR2 from the germline V gene are SEHNR and FQNEAQ (reference sequence). The CDR3: CASSVTGEPNEKLFF. The CDR3, as DNA: TGTGCCAGCAGCGTCACAGGGGAACCTAATGAAAAACTGTTTTTT.

The CDR3 is CARRQGPSTDTQYF. For the CDR3, the DNA is TGTGCCAGGCGACAGGGGCCTAGCACAGATACGCAGTATTTT. The genes are TRBV19 and TRBJ2-3; 8 bases agree with TRBD1. The germline V gene encodes CDR1 LNHDA and CDR2 SQIVND (reference sequence). V was pared by 9 bases and J by 0 bases, with 5 bases of the junction left unmatched. The CDR3 extends over 14 amino acids.

The DNA for the CDR3 is TGTGCCAGCAGCCAGGTATCTAGGCAAGAGACCCAGTACTTC. It codes for CASSQVSRQETQYF. The chain carries TRBV5-5 and TRBJ2-5; no firm D call. V was cut by 4 bases and J by 2 bases, with 12 bases left in between. CDR1 is SGHKS and CDR2 is YYEKEE in the germline V gene (reference sequence). This CDR3 region has 14 residues.

The rearrangement uses TRBV10-3 and TRBJ2-5; maybe TRBD1 (7 bases). CDR1 is ENHRY, CDR2 SYGVKD, per germline. With 2 bases removed from V and 5 bases from J, the gap between germline ends came to 9 bases. The CDR3 is made up of 13 amino acids. Here the CDR3 reads CAISEGGGETQYF. In DNA form, the CDR3 reads TGTGCCATCAGTGAGGGAGGGGGCGAGACCCAGTACTTC.

This CDR3 is CASSSGQVAGELFF. CDR3 sequence (DNA): TGTGCCAGCAGTTCCGGGCAGGTCGCCGGGGAGCTGTTTTTT. The chain uses TRBV6-2 or TRBV6-3 and TRBJ2-2; the D is unclear. The CDR3 covers 14 residues. V was trimmed by 4 bases and J by 6 bases, leaving 12 bases between them. In germline, CDR1 is MNHEY, CDR2 SVGEGT.

The rearrangement uses TRBV10-3 and TRBJ1-5; TRBD1 is a possible D gene (5 bases). V was pared by 3 bases and J by 11 bases, with 11 bases between. This CDR3 has 12 residues. Germline lookup yields CDR1 ENHRY and CDR2 SYGVKD. CDR3 sequence: CAISEGAGAQHF. The CDR3 DNA reads as TGTGCCATCAGTGAAGGGGCAGGTGCCCAGCATTTT.

J is TRBJ1-1 and V is TRBV6-4; D ambiguous. The CDR3 runs to 13 residues. V shed 3 bases and J shed 8 bases, with 13 bases lying between them. Germline loops: CDR1 MRHNA, CDR2 SNTAGT. DNA of the CDR3: TGTGCCAGCAGTGAGGCCCCATCAGACGAAGCTTTCTTT. Translated: CASSEAPSDEAFF.

The chain employs TRBV6-4 and TRBJ2-6, with D hard to call. The CDR3 has 15 amino acids. Germline V gene lookup returns CDR1 MRHNA and CDR2 SNTAGT. V was clipped by 8 bases and J by 0 bases, with 11 bases between them. CDR3 in DNA: TGTGCCAGCGCTGCAGCCAGCTCTGGGGCCAACGTCCTGACTTTC. Translated: CASAAASSGANVLTF.

The chain combines TRBV29-1 with TRBJ1-5, with D perhaps TRBD1 (6 bases). The length of the CDR3 is 16 residues. Trimming took 6 bases from V and 3 from J, leaving 21 bases between them. The germline V gene has CDR1 SQVTM and CDR2 ANQGSEA. DNA for the CDR3: TGCAGCGTGACCGAGGGGAGGGGGGGTGCCAATCAGCCCCAGCATTTT. Translating gives CSVTEGRGGANQPQHF.

The CDR3 spells CASSAWDRGFSGETQYF. The DNA for the CDR3 is TGTGCCAGCAGCGCGTGGGACAGGGGGTTTTCAGGGGAGACCCAGTACTTC. V gene TRBV9 combines with J gene TRBJ2-5, with TRBD1 matching 11 bases. V shed 3 bases and J 5 bases; nucleotides not matched to a gene: 12. Germline lookup yields CDR1 SGDLS and CDR2 YYNGEE. The CDR3 runs 17 residues. Together with reference TRBV9 and TRBJ2-5, the CDR3 gives the full variable domain: DSGVTQTPKHLITATGQRVTLRCSPRSGDLSVYWYQQSLDQGLQFLIQYYNGEERAKGNILERFSAQQFPDLHSELNLSSLELGDSALYFCASSAWDRGFSGETQYFGPGTRLLVL.

This clone was seen once. J is TRBJ2-2 and V is TRBV6-5; 8 bases fit TRBD1. CDR1 MNHEY and CDR2 SVGAGI come from the germline V gene. CDR3 length: 15 residues. Trimming took 6 bases from V and 2 from J; bases not matched to a gene: 5. CDR3 sequence: CASSRTGRNTGELFF. The CDR3 bases are TGTGCCAGCAGCCGGACAGGGAGAAACACCGGGGAGCTGTTTTTT.

The V and J genes are TRBV19 and TRBJ1-3, with TRBD1 identical over 7 bases. This CDR3 contains 15 residues. Trimming cost V 3 bases and J 0 bases; bases outside gene matches: 2. Germline lookup yields CDR1 LNHDA and CDR2 SQIVND (reference sequence). The CDR3: CASSMGQFSGNTIYF. The DNA for the CDR3 is TGTGCCAGTAGTATGGGACAGTTCTCTGGAAACACCATATATTTT.